This is a list of T cell receptor beta chains from one sample in a study of neurological immune-mediated disorders. Each CDR3 protein gets one entry after TCRdb re-called the 5' RACE reads with MiXCR. Of under 90,000 distinct CDR3 sequences in the sample, roughly 10% are singletons; the top ten hold about 1.8%. Sequencing used PBMCs. The receptors were sampled from a man aged 50 to 59 in good health. Both conserved end residues are part of each CDR3. The D gene is left open where the match is weak. Size tells how often a clone was seen (once, few, many) or the class of an expanded clone, and some rows leave it out.

size	D	V	J	CDR3
many	TRBD1	TRBV12-3/TRBV12-4	TRBJ1-1	CASSFRTGRAEAFF
few	TRBD1	TRBV7-6	TRBJ2-1	CASSLGGTANEQFF
many	-	TRBV5-1	TRBJ1-5	CASAVAENQPQHF
-	-	TRBV5-4	TRBJ1-2	CASSLGQGIWGYTF
many	TRBD1	TRBV6-2/TRBV6-3	TRBJ2-5	CASSPLGQVGETQYF
many	TRBD1	TRBV27	TRBJ1-5	CASSPGTGDQPQHF
many	-	TRBV5-1	TRBJ2-6	CASSLIRTGIGANVLTF
many	-	TRBV5-1	TRBJ2-3	CASSLADPRGDTQYF
many	-	TRBV5-1	TRBJ1-5	CASSLDPRDGYSNQPQHF
many	-	TRBV11-2	TRBJ1-3	CASSSYQGKKGNTIYF
many	-	TRBV14	TRBJ1-3	CASSSRPGGNTIYF
many	TRBD2	TRBV20-1	TRBJ2-3	CSARDAGGRTDTQYF
many	-	TRBV20-1	TRBJ2-1	CSASVPDREQFF
many	TRBD1	TRBV6-2/TRBV6-3	TRBJ2-7	CASRISGTGPKQYF
many	-	TRBV5-1	TRBJ2-7	CASSLMHQGRDEQYF
many	TRBD1	TRBV6-2/TRBV6-3	TRBJ2-7	CASTPDRSMGEQYF
-	-	TRBV28	TRBJ1-4	CASQGTNEKLFF
many	TRBD1	TRBV5-6	TRBJ1-5	CASSVIGQGQEQPQHF
many	TRBD2	TRBV7-2	TRBJ2-5	CASSPRGGETQYF
many	TRBD2	TRBV9	TRBJ2-2	CASSVAGREGGELFF
many	-	TRBV20-1	TRBJ2-1	CSAKGAGEGSYNEQFF
few	TRBD1	TRBV28	TRBJ1-4	CASSWGRGREKLFF
few	-	TRBV30	TRBJ2-5	CAWSRMEETQYF
many	-	TRBV5-1	TRBJ2-2	CASSLSPGPNTGELFF
-	-	TRBV30	TRBJ1-5	CAWSGGNQPQHF
many	-	TRBV7-9	TRBJ2-2	CASSLEDGELFF
-	TRBD1	TRBV5-8	TRBJ1-1	CASSHRQGLAEAFF
many	TRBD2	TRBV11-2	TRBJ2-7	CASSPRTSAAYEQYF
many	TRBD1	TRBV7-6	TRBJ1-6	CASSLTAGGISPLHF
many	TRBD1	TRBV28	TRBJ2-3	CATRTGKDTDTQYF
many	TRBD2	TRBV11-1	TRBJ2-5	CASSLALRLAAQETQYF
few	TRBD1	TRBV27	TRBJ2-1	CASSRTGKNEQFF
few	-	TRBV5-6	TRBJ2-1	CASSQGWERVNEQFF
many	TRBD1	TRBV5-1	TRBJ1-1	CASSRDQGGNTEAFF
many	-	TRBV20-1	TRBJ2-1	CSARDGLARNEQFF
many	-	TRBV12-3/TRBV12-4	TRBJ1-1	CASSPWGNTEAFF
few	-	TRBV28	TRBJ2-5	CASSASPSAETQYF
many	-	TRBV5-1	TRBJ2-2	CASNRELTGELFF
many	TRBD2	TRBV12-3/TRBV12-4	TRBJ2-2	CASSPSGGNTGELFF